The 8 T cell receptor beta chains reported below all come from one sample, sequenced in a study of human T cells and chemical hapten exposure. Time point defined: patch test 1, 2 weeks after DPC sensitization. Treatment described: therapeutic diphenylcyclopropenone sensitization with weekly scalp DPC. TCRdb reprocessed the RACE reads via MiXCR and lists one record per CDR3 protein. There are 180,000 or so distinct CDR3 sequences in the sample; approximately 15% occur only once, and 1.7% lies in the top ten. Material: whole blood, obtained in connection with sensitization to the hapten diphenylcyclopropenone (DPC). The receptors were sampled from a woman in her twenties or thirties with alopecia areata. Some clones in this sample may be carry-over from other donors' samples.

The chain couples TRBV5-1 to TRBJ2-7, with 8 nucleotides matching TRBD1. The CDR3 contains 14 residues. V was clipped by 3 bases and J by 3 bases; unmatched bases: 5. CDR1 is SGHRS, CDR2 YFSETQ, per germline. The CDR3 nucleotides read TGCGCCAGCAGCTCAGGACAGGGTTTCTACGAGCAGTACTTC. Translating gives CASSSGQGFYEQYF. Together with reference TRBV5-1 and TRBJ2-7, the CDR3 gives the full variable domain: KAGVTQTPRYLIKTRGQQVTLSCSPISGHRSVSWYQQTPGQGLQFLFEYFSETQRNKGNFPGRFSGRQFSNSRSEMNVSTLELGDSALYLCASSSGQGFYEQYFGPGTRLTVT.

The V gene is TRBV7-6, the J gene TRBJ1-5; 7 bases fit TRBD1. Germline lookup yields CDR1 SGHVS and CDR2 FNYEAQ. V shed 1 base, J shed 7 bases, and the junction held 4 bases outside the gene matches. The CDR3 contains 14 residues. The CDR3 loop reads CASSLDQGGQPQHF. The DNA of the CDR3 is TGTGCCAGCAGCTTAGATCAGGGGGGACAGCCCCAGCATTTT.

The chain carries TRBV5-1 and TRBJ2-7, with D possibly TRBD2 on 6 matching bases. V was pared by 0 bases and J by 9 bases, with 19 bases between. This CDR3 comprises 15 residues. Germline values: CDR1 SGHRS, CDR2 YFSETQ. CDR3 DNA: TGCGCCAGCAGCTTGGGTCTCAGCGGGCTCTGGGGGCAGTACTTC. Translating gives CASSLGLSGLWGQYF.

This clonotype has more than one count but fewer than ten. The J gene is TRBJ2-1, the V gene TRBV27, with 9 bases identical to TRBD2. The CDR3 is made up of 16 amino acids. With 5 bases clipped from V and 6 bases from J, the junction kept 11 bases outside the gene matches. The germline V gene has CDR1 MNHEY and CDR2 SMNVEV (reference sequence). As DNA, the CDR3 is TGTGCCAGCAGTCACCCCCTGACTAGCGGTCGCAATGAGCAGTTCTTC. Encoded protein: CASSHPLTSGRNEQFF.

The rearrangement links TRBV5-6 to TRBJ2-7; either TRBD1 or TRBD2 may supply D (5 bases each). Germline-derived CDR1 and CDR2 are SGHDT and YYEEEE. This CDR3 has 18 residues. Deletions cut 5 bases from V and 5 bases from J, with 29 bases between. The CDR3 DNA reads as TGTGCCAGCAGTTGGGAGACCGGGACCCGACGGCCCGGTAACGAGCAGTACTTC. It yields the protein CASSWETGTRRPGNEQYF. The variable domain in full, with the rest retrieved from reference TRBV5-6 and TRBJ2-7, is DAGVTQSPTHLIKTRGQQVTLRCSPKSGHDTVSWYQQALGQGPQFIFQYYEEEERQRGNFPDRFSGHQFPNYSSELNVNALLLGDSALYLCASSWETGTRRPGNEQYFGPGTRLTVT.

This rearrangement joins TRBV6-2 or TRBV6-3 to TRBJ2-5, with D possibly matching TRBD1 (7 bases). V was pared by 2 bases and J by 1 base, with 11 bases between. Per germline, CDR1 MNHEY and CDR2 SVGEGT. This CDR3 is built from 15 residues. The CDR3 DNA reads TGTGCCAGCAGTTACGGAGGGACAGCCCAAGAGACCCAGTACTTC. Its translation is CASSYGGTAQETQYF.

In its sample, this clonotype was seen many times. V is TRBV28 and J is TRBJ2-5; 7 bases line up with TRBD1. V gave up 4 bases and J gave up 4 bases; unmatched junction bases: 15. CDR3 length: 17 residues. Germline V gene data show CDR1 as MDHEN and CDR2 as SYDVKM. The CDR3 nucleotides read TGTGCCAGCAGTTCCGCAGAGGGGGCTACTAGTTTAGAGACCCAGTACTTC. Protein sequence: CASSSAEGATSLETQYF.

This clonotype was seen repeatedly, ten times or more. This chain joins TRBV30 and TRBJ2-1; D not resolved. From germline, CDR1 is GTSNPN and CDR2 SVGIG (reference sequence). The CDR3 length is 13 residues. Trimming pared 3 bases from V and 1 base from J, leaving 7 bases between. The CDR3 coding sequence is TGTGCCTGGAGGGACCAATCCTACAATGAGCAGTTCTTC. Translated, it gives CAWRDQSYNEQFF.